This TCR beta chain was profiled in a study of control samples from healthy donors and cancer patients. Clones were read by immunoSEQ multiplex PCR, and TCRdb kept only the in-frame ones, dropping some. The repertoire holds under 200,000 clones, with 91% as singletons. From germline, CDR1 is SGDLS and CDR2 YYNGEE. The V gene lost 4 bases and the J gene lost 0 bases, with 8 bases spanning the gap. The CDR3 runs 15 residues. This TCR came from a woman in her 30s in good health. Sequences were obtained from blood. The rearrangement uses TRBV9 and TRBJ1-6, with a weak D call TRBD1 (5 bases). This CDR3 reads CASSPGLSYNSPLHF. The DNA of the CDR3 is TGTGCCAGCAGCCCGGGACTCTCCTATAATTCACCCCTCCACTTT.